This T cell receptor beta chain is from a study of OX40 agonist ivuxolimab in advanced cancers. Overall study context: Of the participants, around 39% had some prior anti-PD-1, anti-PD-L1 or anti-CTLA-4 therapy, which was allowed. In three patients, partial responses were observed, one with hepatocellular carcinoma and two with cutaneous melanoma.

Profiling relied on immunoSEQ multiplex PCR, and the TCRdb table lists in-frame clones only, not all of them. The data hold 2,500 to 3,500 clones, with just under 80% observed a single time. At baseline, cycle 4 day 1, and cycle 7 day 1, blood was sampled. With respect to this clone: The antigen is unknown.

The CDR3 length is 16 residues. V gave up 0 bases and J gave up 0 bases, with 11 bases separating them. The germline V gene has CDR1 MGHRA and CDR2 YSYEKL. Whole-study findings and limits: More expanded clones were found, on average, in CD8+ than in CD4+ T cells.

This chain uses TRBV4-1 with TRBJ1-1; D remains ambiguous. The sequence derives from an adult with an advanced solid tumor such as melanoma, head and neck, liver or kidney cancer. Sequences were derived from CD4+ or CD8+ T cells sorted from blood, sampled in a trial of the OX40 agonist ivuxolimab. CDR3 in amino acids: CASSQDDGPMNTEAFF. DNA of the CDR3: TGCGCCAGCAGCCAAGACGATGGCCCCATGAACACTGAAGCTTTCTTT.